The 26 T cell receptor beta chains below all came from one sample that was sequenced in a study of blood T cell repertoires in COVID-19. Profiled with immunoSEQ multiplex PCR; TCRdb holds only in-frame clones, not every one. The sample has 270,000 or so clones, about 86% seen once. The specimen was PBMCs or T cells enriched from blood (not recorded which). These receptors were collected from a man aged 45-65 years who had recovered from COVID-19.

This clone was seen a single time. V and J are TRBV6-2 or TRBV6-3 and TRBJ2-7; 8 bases map to TRBD2. Germline V lookup: CDR1 MNHEY, CDR2 SVGEGT. This CDR3 has 16 amino acids. Trimming cost V 6 bases and J 0 bases; bases outside gene matches: 10. The CDR3 bases are TGTGCCAGCAGCCTCCCCCTAGCGGGTAGCTCCTACGAGCAGTACTTC. This sequence encodes CASSLPLAGSSYEQYF.

The V gene is TRBV29-1, the J gene TRBJ2-4; 10 bases are a match to TRBD1. Trimming at V came to 8 bases and at J to 7 bases, leaving 8 bases not matched to a gene. Germline V CDR1 and CDR2: SQVTM, ANQGSEA. CDR3 length equals 13 residues. This CDR3 reads CSTTGTGANIQYF. The CDR3 DNA sequence: TGCAGCACAACCGGGACAGGGGCTAACATTCAGTACTTC.

The chain uses TRBV2 and TRBJ1-3, with 10 bases identical to TRBD1. The ends lost 2 bases at V and 1 base at J; junction bases unmatched: 5. Per germline, CDR1 SNHLY and CDR2 FYNNEI. There are 17 residues in the CDR3. In DNA form, the CDR3 reads TGTGCCAGCAGTGAACGGACAGGGGGTCTTTCTGGAAACACCATATATTTT. It specifies CASSERTGGLSGNTIYF.

This clone was detected only once. This sample includes further DNA sequences coding for the same CDR3. The gene calls are TRBV27 and TRBJ2-3, with 8 bases aligning to TRBD1. The junction had 0 bases not matched to a gene; V was cut back by 6 bases and J by 1 base. Germline V gene lookup returns CDR1 MNHEY and CDR2 SMNVEV (reference sequence). CDR3 length equals 13 residues. The DNA of the CDR3 is TGTGCCAGCAGGGACAGGGGCACAGATACGCAGTATTTT. It is translated as CASRDRGTDTQYF.

This clone was seen ten or more times. The chain joins TRBV30 to TRBJ2-7, with TRBD1 identical over 9 bases. From germline, CDR1 is GTSNPN and CDR2 SVGIG (reference sequence). V lost 0 bases, J lost 4 bases, and 4 bases stayed unmatched. The CDR3 consists of 14 residues. CDR3 sequence reads: CAWSVGQGWYEQYF. The CDR3 bases are TGTGCCTGGAGTGTAGGACAGGGGTGGTACGAGCAGTACTTC.

The rearrangement uses TRBV6-5 and TRBJ1-3; D unclear. V was trimmed by 8 bases and J by 8 bases, leaving 10 bases between them. The CDR3 has 11 amino acids. The V gene's germline CDR1 is MNHEY and CDR2 SVGAGI. The CDR3 DNA follows: TGTGCCAGCGGCCGTCTGGACACCATATATTTT. Its translation is CASGRLDTIYF.

V is TRBV2 and J is TRBJ2-2; TRBD1 matches at 8 bases. J lost 6 bases, V lost 6 bases, and 0 bases had no gene match. Germline V gives CDR1 SNHLY, CDR2 FYNNEI. The CDR3 runs to 12 residues. CDR3 bases: TGTGCCAGCAGGACAGGGGCCGGGGAGCTGTTTTTT. Amino acid sequence: CASRTGAGELFF.

This chain uses TRBV28 with TRBJ2-7; D is possibly TRBD1 (5 bases). V was clipped by 3 bases and J by 3 bases, with 9 bases between them. This CDR3 is 13 amino acids long. Germline CDR1 MDHEN, CDR2 SYDVKM. The DNA for the CDR3 is TGTGCCAGCAGTTTGAGACAGCTCTACGAGCAGTACTTC. Translating gives CASSLRQLYEQYF.

The chain carries TRBV6-2 or TRBV6-3 and TRBJ2-2; no clear D gene. CDR1 is MNHEY and CDR2 is SVGEGT in the germline V gene. The CDR3 extends over 13 amino acids. V was trimmed by 5 bases and J by 5 bases, leaving 9 bases between them. This chain's CDR3 is CASSNLETGELFF. CDR3 nucleotide sequence: TGTGCCAGCAGTAACCTAGAGACCGGGGAGCTGTTTTTT.

The CDR3 sequence: CASSLRTGDGYTF. The CDR3 coding sequence is TGTGCCAGCAGCCTAAGGACAGGGGATGGCTACACCTTC. The chain carries TRBV3-1 (or the pseudogene TRBV3-2) and TRBJ1-2; 9 bases are shared with TRBD1. The CDR3 covers 13 residues. CDR1 is LGHDT, CDR2 YNNKEL, per germline (reference sequence). Trimming at V came to 4 bases and at J to 6 bases, leaving 3 bases not matched to a gene.

V is TRBV28 and J is TRBJ1-2; 8 bases agree with TRBD1. With V trimmed by 2 bases and J by 7 bases, 15 bases remained unmatched. CDR3 length: 17 amino acids. CDR1 is MDHEN and CDR2 is SYDVKM in the germline V gene. The CDR3 region has the DNA TGTGCCAGCAGTTTAAGTAATCTCGCGAACAGGGGGGCTGGCTACACCTTC. It translates to CASSLSNLANRGAGYTF.

The chain is built from TRBV11-2 and TRBJ1-2; D is ambiguous. The germline gives CDR1 SGHAT, CDR2 FQNNGV. Trimming removed 5 bases at V and 4 bases at J, with 11 bases between. The CDR3 totals 13 residues. The CDR3 spells CASSPMGVYGYTF. The CDR3 DNA is TGTGCCAGCAGCCCCATGGGAGTCTATGGCTACACCTTC.

This clone has more than one count but fewer than ten. The rearrangement uses TRBV5-4 and TRBJ1-2; TRBD1 might be the D (5 bases). The CDR3 has 15 residues. CDR1 and CDR2 (germline): SGHNT, YYREEE (reference sequence). V lost 0 bases and J 3 bases, leaving 12 bases between the germline ends. The CDR3 DNA reads TGTGCCAGCAGCTTGGTCACAGGCGGTGACTATGGCTACACCTTC. It specifies CASSLVTGGDYGYTF. Supplemented by reference TRBV5-4 and TRBJ1-2, the full variable domain reads ETGVTQSPTHLIKTRGQQVTLRCSSQSGHNTVSWYQQALGQGPQFIFQYYREEENGRGNFPPRFSGLQFPNYSSELNVNALELDDSALYLCASSLVTGGDYGYTFGSGTRLTVV.

This chain links TRBV6-2 or TRBV6-3 with TRBJ2-5; 8 bases agree with TRBD1. Germline CDR1 reads MNHEY; CDR2 reads SVGEGT. With 2 bases clipped from V and 4 bases from J, the junction kept 3 bases outside the gene matches. CDR3 length: 14 residues. The CDR3 loop is CASSYGQGVETQYF. The CDR3, as DNA: TGTGCCAGCAGTTACGGACAGGGTGTAGAGACCCAGTACTTC.

About this clone: This CDR3 fails to terminate in the conserved phenylalanine or tryptophan, so it likely reflects a read error. It is unclear where the CDR3 begins or ends on the DNA, so no DNA is shown, and the CDR3 is as TCRdb lists it. The rearrangement links TRBV19 to TRBJ2-7; TRBD2 is the table's D call, not checked against the DNA. CDR1 is LNHDA, CDR2 SQIVND, per germline (reference sequence). A total of 11 residues make up the CDR3, ends included. CDR3 region: CASSIKWLGLA.

The chain carries TRBV19 and TRBJ1-2, with D possibly matching TRBD1 (6 bases). The CDR3 is 13 residues long. Trimming pared 7 bases from V and 2 bases from J, leaving 11 bases between. Germline loops: CDR1 LNHDA, CDR2 SQIVND (reference sequence). This CDR3 reads CASIGQNNYGYTF. In nucleotides, the CDR3 is TGTGCCAGTATTGGACAGAACAACTATGGCTACACCTTC. Complete variable domain (other parts from reference TRBV19 and TRBJ1-2): DGGITQSPKYLFRKEGQNVTLSCEQNLNHDAMYWYRQDPGQGLRLIYYSQIVNDFQKGDIAEGYSVSREKKESFPLTVTSAQKNPTAFYLCASIGQNNYGYTFGSGTRLTVV.

This chain joins TRBV5-5 and TRBJ1-1; D is ambiguous. Trimming stripped 2 bases from V and 0 bases from J, with 5 bases between. Germline CDR1 is SGHKS and CDR2 is YYEKEE (reference sequence). There are 13 residues in the CDR3. Here the CDR3 DNA reads TGTGCCAGCAGCTTCGGGATGAACACTGAAGCTTTCTTT. Its translation is CASSFGMNTEAFF.

J is TRBJ2-5 and V is TRBV6-5; D perhaps matches TRBD2 (5 bases). This CDR3 spans 14 amino acids. Trimming shortened V by 5 bases and J by 6 bases, and 16 bases separated the two germline ends. Germline CDR1 MNHEY, CDR2 SVGAGI. CDR3 DNA: TGTGCCAGCAGTCCCGCGAGGGAAACCCAGACCCAGTACTTC. The encoded protein is CASSPARETQTQYF.

The chain carries TRBV5-4 and TRBJ2-7; tentatively, D is TRBD2 (7 bases). CDR1 and CDR2 from the germline V gene are SGHNT and YYREEE (reference sequence). The CDR3 has 13 amino acids. Trimming pared 0 bases from V and 6 bases from J, leaving 10 bases between. The CDR3 loop reads CASSLVGGGEQYF. Written as DNA, the CDR3 is TGTGCCAGCAGCTTGGTGGGAGGGGGCGAGCAGTACTTC. Drawing the rest from reference TRBV5-4 and TRBJ2-7, the complete variable domain is ETGVTQSPTHLIKTRGQQVTLRCSSQSGHNTVSWYQQALGQGPQFIFQYYREEENGRGNFPPRFSGLQFPNYSSELNVNALELDDSALYLCASSLVGGGEQYFGPGTRLTVT.

This clone was found a few times. V gene TRBV19 combines with J gene TRBJ2-7; D uncertain. This CDR3 is 15 amino acids long. CDR1 is LNHDA, CDR2 SQIVND, per germline (reference sequence). With 2 bases removed from V and 0 bases from J, the gap between germline ends came to 11 bases. DNA of the CDR3: TGTGCCAGTAGTATACTACAGAAAGGCTCCTACGAGCAGTACTTC. This translates into CASSILQKGSYEQYF.

The chain has TRBV4-3 and TRBJ2-7, with D possibly matching TRBD1 (6 bases). The CDR3 runs to 14 residues. V was cut by 4 bases and J by 2 bases, with 12 bases left in between. Germline-derived CDR1 and CDR2 are LGHNA and YSLEER. The CDR3 DNA is TGCGCCAGCAGCCGAGATCGGACAGCCTACGAGCAGTACTTC. Its protein is CASSRDRTAYEQYF.

V and J are TRBV15 and TRBJ2-6, with 14 bases aligning to TRBD2. Germline V lookup: CDR1 LNHNV, CDR2 YYDKDF (reference sequence). This CDR3 spans 16 amino acids. Germline trimming cut 1 base from V and 9 bases from J; bases unmatched to any gene: 2. CDR3 DNA sequence: TGTGCCACCAGCAGAGCGGGACTAGCGGGAGTCAACGTCCTGACTTTC. It specifies CATSRAGLAGVNVLTF.

This chain joins TRBV19 and TRBJ1-1; D not resolved. V was trimmed by 5 bases and J by 4 bases, leaving 20 bases between them. Germline CDR1 reads LNHDA; CDR2 reads SQIVND (reference sequence). This CDR3 is built from 16 residues. Written as DNA, the CDR3 is TGTGCCAGTAGTGCCCCCCCCGGAATCGGCGGCACTGAAGCTTTCTTT. Its translation: CASSAPPGIGGTEAFF. Drawing the rest from reference TRBV19 and TRBJ1-1, the complete variable domain is DGGITQSPKYLFRKEGQNVTLSCEQNLNHDAMYWYRQDPGQGLRLIYYSQIVNDFQKGDIAEGYSVSREKKESFPLTVTSAQKNPTAFYLCASSAPPGIGGTEAFFGQGTRLTVV.

The chain employs TRBV2 and TRBJ2-3; a weak D match, TRBD2 (5 bases). The germline V gene encodes CDR1 SNHLY and CDR2 FYNNEI. V shed 8 bases and J shed 4 bases, with 16 bases lying between them. CDR3 length: 14 amino acids. The CDR3 bases are TGTGCCAGCCGATCCCTAGCCGGTGCAGATACGCAGTATTTT. Translated, it gives CASRSLAGADTQYF.

The J gene is TRBJ2-6, the V gene TRBV10-3, with D possibly matching TRBD1 (6 bases). The germline CDR1 and CDR2 sequences are ENHRY and SYGVKD. This CDR3 has 13 residues. Trimming pared 8 bases from V and 2 bases from J, leaving 7 bases between. In DNA, the CDR3 is TGTGCCATCTACAGGGCTGGGGCCAACGTCCTGACTTTC. Translating gives CAIYRAGANVLTF.

This clone appeared once. The chain employs TRBV9 and TRBJ1-1, with 9 bases identical to TRBD1. V was pared by 2 bases and J by 4 bases, with 3 bases of the junction left unmatched. The CDR3 is 14 residues long. Germline-derived CDR1 and CDR2 are SGDLS and YYNGEE. The CDR3 bases are TGTGCCAGCAGCGTGGGGACAGGGCCCACTGAAGCTTTCTTT. Its translation is CASSVGTGPTEAFF.